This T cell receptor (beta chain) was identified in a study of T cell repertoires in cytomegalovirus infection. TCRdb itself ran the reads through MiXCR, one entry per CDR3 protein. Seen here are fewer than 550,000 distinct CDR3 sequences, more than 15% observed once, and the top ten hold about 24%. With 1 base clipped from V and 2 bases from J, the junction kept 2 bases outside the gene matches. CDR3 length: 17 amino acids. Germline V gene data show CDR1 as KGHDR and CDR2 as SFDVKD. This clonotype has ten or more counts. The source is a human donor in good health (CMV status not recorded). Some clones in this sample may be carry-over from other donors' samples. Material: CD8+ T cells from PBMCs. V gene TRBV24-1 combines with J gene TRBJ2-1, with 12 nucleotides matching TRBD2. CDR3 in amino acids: CATSDLTSGGTYNEQFF. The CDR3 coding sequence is TGTGCCACCAGTGATTTAACTAGCGGGGGGACCTACAATGAGCAGTTCTTC.